This T cell receptor beta chain was captured in a study of regulatory T cells in long-lasting Graves disease. Whole-study results and caveats: Less diverse TCR repertoires were seen in persistent Graves' patients than in newly diagnosed ones. New patients shared 800 to 1,000 public clonotypes, and persistent patients shared more, with over 2,500. Favored usage of TRBV28, TRBJ1-2 and TRBJ2-5 was recorded in persistent disease.

Time point denoted: persistent/refractory GD, antithyroid drugs over 5 years with positive TRAb. After RNA was extracted from PBMCs, the TCR library was made from it. The V gene's germline CDR1 is MNHNS and CDR2 SASEGT. The length of the CDR3 is 20 residues. Trimming pared 5 bases from V and 2 bases from J, leaving 28 bases between. Arm-PCR of CDR3 regions and iRepertoire HTBI primers were used to build TCR beta libraries. TCRdb reprocessed the multiplex PCR reads with MiXCR, giving one entry per CDR3 protein. Seen here are 650,000 to 850,000 distinct CDR3 sequences, 25% to 30% observed once, and the top ten hold roughly 40%. Regarding this clonotype: Its antigen is unknown.

The source is a female donor with Graves disease. Sequenced here: peripheral blood mononuclear cells (PBMCs), sampled when the disease was refractory, from a patient treated with antithyroid drugs. V gene TRBV6-1 combines with J gene TRBJ1-5, with D maybe TRBD1 (6 bases). The CDR3 protein is CASSPATGHTSGVGNQPQHF. In DNA, the CDR3 is TGTGCCAGCAGTCCCGCGACGGGACACACTTCGGGGGTTGGCAATCAGCCCCAGCATTTT.